This entry concerns a single T cell receptor (beta chain). Its antigen remains unknown. Method: immunoSEQ multiplex PCR; TCRdb's copy keeps in-frame clones and lacks some. The sample yields roughly 96,000 clones, around nine tenths seen once. These data originate in a study of T cell responses to AZD1222 COVID-19 vaccine. Study-wide results and limits: Repertoire sampling happened only post peak T cell response.

The sequence derives from an adult who received the AZD1222 COVID-19 vaccine. The sequencing used peripheral blood, collected 28 days after the second AZD1222 dose.

CDR3 in DNA: TGTGCCAGCAGCTTAGTCTGGGGGGCGGGAGGGGGACTCCAAGAGACCCAGTACTTC. Encoded protein: CASSLVWGAGGGLQETQYF. The rearrangement links TRBV13 to TRBJ2-5, with 9 bases matching TRBD2. The germline CDR1 and CDR2 sequences are PRHDT and FYEKMQ (reference sequence). Germline trimming cut 1 base from V and 1 base from J; bases unmatched to any gene: 13. The CDR3 is made up of 19 amino acids.